The TCR beta chain under discussion was sequenced for a study of a mutant IDH1 vaccine in newly diagnosed glioma. Across the study: Treatment recipients were about 60% male and around 40% female, and their mean age was around 40 years. Those enrolled had earlier been treated with radiotherapy, temozolomide, or both, mostly both.

There are 13 residues in the CDR3. The V end lost 11 bases, the J end lost 8 bases, and 18 bases lay between the germline ends. Germline V gene lookup returns CDR1 SGHAT and CDR2 FQNNGV. Described time point: baseline, week 1 (first vaccination visit). Treatment defined: pre-vaccination baseline after standard-of-care therapy. New astrocytomas of WHO grade 3 or 4 that were IDH1-mutant and ATRX-lost were found in the donors. The method was immunoSEQ multiplex PCR; TCRdb's version includes in-frame clones alone and lacks a portion of them. The data hold 55,000 to 70,000 clones, with 60% to 85% observed a single time.

The sample consisted of PBMCs, taken from a glioma patient treated with radiotherapy, temozolomide or both. This sequence was found in a man aged 45-65 years with glioma. The V gene is TRBV11-2, the J gene TRBJ1-4; the D is unclear. CDR3 sequence (DNA): TGTGCCTCCGGAGGGATGTTAGGGGAAAAACTGTTTTTT. Protein sequence: CASGGMLGEKLFF.